Below are 7 T cell receptor beta chains sequenced from a single sample in a study of shared clonotypes between healthy human individuals. Assay used: immunoSEQ multiplex PCR; TCRdb lists only in-frame clones, some missing. The table shows about 2 million clones, with roughly 94% occurring only once. Sequenced input: naive CD4+ T cells sorted from blood. Subset of the sample: CD45RA+ positively selected. The receptors here all came from a man aged 18 to 29 in good health.

This chain connects TRBV29-1 to TRBJ2-2; maybe TRBD2 (6 bases). V lost 2 bases, J lost 1 base, and 11 bases lay in between. CDR1 and CDR2 from the germline V gene are SQVTM and ANQGSEA. This CDR3 contains 15 residues. The CDR3 region has the DNA TGCAGCGTTGAAATAGCGGACAAGAACACCGGGGAGCTGTTTTTT. It translates to CSVEIADKNTGELFF.

The genes are TRBV5-4 and TRBJ2-3, with 13 positions matching TRBD2. The CDR3 spans 18 residues. The V segment lost 2 bases and the J segment 5 bases; nucleotides outside the gene matches: 11. Germline loops: CDR1 SGHNT, CDR2 YYREEE (reference sequence). The CDR3 reads CASSLEGLAGVEVDTQYF. The CDR3 nucleotides are TGTGCCAGCAGCTTAGAAGGACTAGCGGGAGTAGAAGTAGATACGCAGTATTTT.

The CDR3 protein is CASSLGRDRGGYTF. The CDR3 DNA is TGCGCCAGCAGCTTGGGCCGGGACAGGGGTGGCTACACCTTC. V and J are TRBV5-1 and TRBJ1-2; 10 bases agree with TRBD1. The CDR3 runs 14 residues. In germline, CDR1 is SGHRS, CDR2 YFSETQ. The V and J ends lost 0 bases and 7 bases, in that order; junction bases with no gene match: 3.

CDR3 protein: CASSPGMNRGGNEQFF. As DNA, the CDR3 is TGTGCCAGCAGTCCGGGTATGAATAGGGGTGGGAATGAGCAGTTCTTC. The chain recombines TRBV27 with TRBJ2-1; D is possibly TRBD1 (5 bases). Per germline, CDR1 MNHEY and CDR2 SMNVEV (reference sequence). V lost 5 bases, J lost 7 bases, and 21 bases lay in between. CDR3 length equals 16 residues.

V usage is TRBV7-8 and J usage is TRBJ2-1; D unresolved. CDR1 is SGHVS and CDR2 is FQNEAQ in the germline V gene. Deletions cut 1 base from V and 7 bases from J, with 2 bases between. The CDR3 has 11 residues. The DNA of the CDR3 is TGTGCCAGCAGCTTAGTAAATGAGCAGTTCTTC. Residues: CASSLVNEQFF.

This chain links TRBV4-3 with TRBJ2-5; TRBD2 agrees at 7 bases. CDR1 and CDR2 (germline): LGHNA, YSLEER. V gave up 3 bases and J gave up 1 base; unmatched junction bases: 5. CDR3 length equals 15 residues. CDR3 nucleotide sequence: TGCGCCAGCAGCCACATGGGAGGGTTCCAAGAGACCCAGTACTTC. Its translation: CASSHMGGFQETQYF.

The genes are TRBV5-1 and TRBJ2-5; the D is unclear. Germline V gene data show CDR1 as SGHRS and CDR2 as YFSETQ. This CDR3 contains 15 residues. V lost 7 bases to trimming and J lost 1 base, with 17 bases between them. CDR3 sequence (DNA): TGCGCCAGCTGTCTTTTTGGGCAGGCCCAAGAGACCCAGTACTTC. Its protein is CASCLFGQAQETQYF. The entire variable domain, with the rest obtained from reference TRBV5-1 and TRBJ2-5, is as follows: KAGVTQTPRYLIKTRGQQVTLSCSPISGHRSVSWYQQTPGQGLQFLFEYFSETQRNKGNFPGRFSGRQFSNSRSEMNVSTLELGDSALYLCASCLFGQAQETQYFGPGTRLLVL.